This T cell receptor beta chain was obtained from a study of identical twins. General study findings and limits: One should note that invariant MAIT and iNKT cells could partly confound zero-insertion analyses. Cord blood's abundant beta clonotypes had fewer insertions, unlike memory repertoires.

A few counts support this clonotype. The antigen remains unidentified. This CDR3 contains 14 residues. V shed 4 bases and J 5 bases; nucleotides not matched to a gene: 3. Germline V gene lookup returns CDR1 SEHNR and CDR2 FQNEAQ (reference sequence). A universal primer site arose from template switching, and cDNA bore unique molecular identifiers. TCRdb recomputed calls from the 5' RACE reads with MiXCR, one row per CDR3 protein. The top ten clones hold approximately 9.3% of a sample with approximately 260,000 distinct CDR3 sequences, over 12% of them seen once. Material for sequencing was memory (CD45RO+) T cells sorted from blood. This clonotype was sampled from a woman aged 18 to 35 in good health. The chain couples TRBV7-9 to TRBJ1-2, with TRBD1 matching over 11 bases. The CDR3 DNA reads TGTGCCAGCAGCTCGGGACAGGGGGAGTATGGCTACACCTTC. It encodes CASSSGQGEYGYTF.